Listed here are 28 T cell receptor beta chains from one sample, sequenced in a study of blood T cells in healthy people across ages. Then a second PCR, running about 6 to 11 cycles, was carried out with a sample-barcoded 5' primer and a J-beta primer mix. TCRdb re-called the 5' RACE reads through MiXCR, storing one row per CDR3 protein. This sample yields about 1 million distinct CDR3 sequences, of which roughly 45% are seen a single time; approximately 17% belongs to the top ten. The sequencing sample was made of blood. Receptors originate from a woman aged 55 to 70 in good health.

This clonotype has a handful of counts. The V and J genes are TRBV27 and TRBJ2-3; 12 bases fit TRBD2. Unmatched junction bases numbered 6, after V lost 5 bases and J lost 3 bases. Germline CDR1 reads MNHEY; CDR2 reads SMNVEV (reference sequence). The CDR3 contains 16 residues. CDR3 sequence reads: CASSPQTSGRTDTQYF. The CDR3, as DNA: TGTGCCAGCAGTCCTCAAACTAGCGGGAGGACAGATACGCAGTATTTT.

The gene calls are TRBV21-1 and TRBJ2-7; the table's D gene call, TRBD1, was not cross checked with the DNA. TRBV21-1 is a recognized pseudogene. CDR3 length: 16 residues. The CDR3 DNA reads TGTGCCAGCAGCGGAAGGGGGCAGGGTTTGCCCTACGAGCAGTACTTC. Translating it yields CASSGRGQGLPYEQYF.

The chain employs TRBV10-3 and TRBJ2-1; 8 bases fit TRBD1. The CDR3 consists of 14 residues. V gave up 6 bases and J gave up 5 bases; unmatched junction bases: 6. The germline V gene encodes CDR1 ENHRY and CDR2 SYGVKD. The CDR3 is CAIRPPGQDNEQFF. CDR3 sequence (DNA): TGTGCCATCAGACCCCCGGGACAGGACAATGAGCAGTTCTTC.

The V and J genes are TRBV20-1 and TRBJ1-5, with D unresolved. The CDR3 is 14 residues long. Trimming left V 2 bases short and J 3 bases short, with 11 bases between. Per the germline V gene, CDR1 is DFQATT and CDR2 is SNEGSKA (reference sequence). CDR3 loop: CSARRLDPNQPQHF. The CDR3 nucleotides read TGCAGTGCTAGAAGGCTAGATCCCAATCAGCCCCAGCATTTT.

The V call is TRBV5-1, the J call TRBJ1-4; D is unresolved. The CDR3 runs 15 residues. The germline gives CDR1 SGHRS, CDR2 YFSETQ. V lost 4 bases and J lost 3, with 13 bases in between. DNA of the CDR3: TGCGCCAGCAGCACCGCGGCGGGCTCTAATGAAAAACTGTTTTTT. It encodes CASSTAAGSNEKLFF.

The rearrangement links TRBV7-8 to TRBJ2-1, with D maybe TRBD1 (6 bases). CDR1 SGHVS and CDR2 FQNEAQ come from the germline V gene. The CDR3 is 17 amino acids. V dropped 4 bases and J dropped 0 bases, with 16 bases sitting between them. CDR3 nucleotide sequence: TGTGCCAGCAGCTCGGACGAGGACAGAAGCTCCTACAATGAGCAGTTCTTC. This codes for CASSSDEDRSSYNEQFF. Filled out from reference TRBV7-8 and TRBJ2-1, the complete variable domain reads GAGVSQSPRYKVAKRGQDVALRCDPISGHVSLFWYQQALGQGPEFLTYFQNEAQLDKSGLPSDRFFAERPEGSVSTLKIQRTQQEDSAVYLCASSSDEDRSSYNEQFFGPGTRLTVL.

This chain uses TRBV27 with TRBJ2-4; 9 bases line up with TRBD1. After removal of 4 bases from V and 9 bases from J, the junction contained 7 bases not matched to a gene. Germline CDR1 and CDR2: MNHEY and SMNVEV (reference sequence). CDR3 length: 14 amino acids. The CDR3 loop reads CASSSPDRGGIQYF. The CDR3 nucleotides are TGTGCCAGCAGTTCTCCGGACAGGGGCGGCATTCAGTACTTC.

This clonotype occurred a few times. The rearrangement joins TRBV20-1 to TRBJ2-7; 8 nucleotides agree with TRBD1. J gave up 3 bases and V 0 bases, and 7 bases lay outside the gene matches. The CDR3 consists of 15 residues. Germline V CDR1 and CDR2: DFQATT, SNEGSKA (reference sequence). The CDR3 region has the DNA TGCAGTGCTAGAGAAGACAGGGGATTTCACTACGAGCAGTACTTC. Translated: CSAREDRGFHYEQYF.

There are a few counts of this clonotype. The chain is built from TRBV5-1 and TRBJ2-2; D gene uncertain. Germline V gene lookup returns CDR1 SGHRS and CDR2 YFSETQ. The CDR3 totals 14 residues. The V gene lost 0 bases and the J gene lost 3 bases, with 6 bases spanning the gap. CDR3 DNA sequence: TGCGCCAGCAGCTTGGGGCAGGACACCGGGGAGCTGTTTTTT. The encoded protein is CASSLGQDTGELFF. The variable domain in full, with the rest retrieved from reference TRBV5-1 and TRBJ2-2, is KAGVTQTPRYLIKTRGQQVTLSCSPISGHRSVSWYQQTPGQGLQFLFEYFSETQRNKGNFPGRFSGRQFSNSRSEMNVSTLELGDSALYLCASSLGQDTGELFFGEGSRLTVL.

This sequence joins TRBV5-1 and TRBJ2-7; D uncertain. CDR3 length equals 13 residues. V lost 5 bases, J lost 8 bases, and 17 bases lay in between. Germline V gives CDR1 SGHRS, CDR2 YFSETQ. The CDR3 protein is CASRGPSVEQQYF. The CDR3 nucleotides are TGCGCCAGCAGGGGCCCCTCAGTCGAACAGCAGTACTTC.

The CDR3 reads CASSPLRLAGVGNEQFF. For the CDR3, the DNA is TGTGCCAGCAGTCCGCTAAGACTAGCGGGAGTTGGCAATGAGCAGTTCTTC. V is TRBV12-3 or TRBV12-4 and J is TRBJ2-1; 12 positions match TRBD2. The V and J ends lost 5 bases and 6 bases, in that order; junction bases with no gene match: 11. The CDR3 extends over 17 amino acids.

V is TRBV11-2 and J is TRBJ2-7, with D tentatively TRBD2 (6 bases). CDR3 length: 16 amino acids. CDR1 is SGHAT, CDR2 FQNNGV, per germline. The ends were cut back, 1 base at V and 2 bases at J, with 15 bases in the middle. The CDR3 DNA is TGTGCCAGCAGCTTAGGGAGGGGAGGCACTCCCTACGAGCAGTACTTC. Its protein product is CASSLGRGGTPYEQYF.

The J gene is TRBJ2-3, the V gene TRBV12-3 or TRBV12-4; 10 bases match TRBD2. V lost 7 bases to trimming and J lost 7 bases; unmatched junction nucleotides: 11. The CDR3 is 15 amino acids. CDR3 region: CASKISGRIANTQYF. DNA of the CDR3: TGTGCCAGCAAGATTAGCGGGAGGATCGCAAATACGCAGTATTTT.

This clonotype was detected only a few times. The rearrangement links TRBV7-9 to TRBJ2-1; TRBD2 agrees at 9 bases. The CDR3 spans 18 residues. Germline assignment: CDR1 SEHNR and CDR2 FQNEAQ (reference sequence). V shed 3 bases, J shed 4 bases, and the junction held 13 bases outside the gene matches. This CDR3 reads CASSFGQPGLAYYNEQFF. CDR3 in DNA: TGTGCCAGCAGCTTTGGACAGCCGGGACTAGCCTATTACAATGAGCAGTTCTTC. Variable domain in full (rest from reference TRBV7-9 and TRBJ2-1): DTGVSQNPRHKITKRGQNVTFRCDPISEHNRLYWYRQTLGQGPEFLTYFQNEAQLEKSRLLSDRFSAERPKGSFSTLEIQRTEQGDSAMYLCASSFGQPGLAYYNEQFFGPGTRLTVL.

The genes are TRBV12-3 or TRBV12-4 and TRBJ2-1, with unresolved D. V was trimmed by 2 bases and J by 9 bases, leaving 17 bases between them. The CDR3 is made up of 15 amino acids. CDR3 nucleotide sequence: TGTGCCAGCAGTTTATTGGCCAAAACTCACGGTGAGCAGTTCTTC. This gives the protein CASSLLAKTHGEQFF.

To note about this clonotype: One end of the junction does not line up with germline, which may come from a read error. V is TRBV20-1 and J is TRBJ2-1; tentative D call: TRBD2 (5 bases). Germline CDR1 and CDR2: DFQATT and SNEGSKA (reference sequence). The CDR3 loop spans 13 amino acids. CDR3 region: CSARERVYNKQFF. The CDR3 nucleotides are TGCAGTGCTAGAGAGCGGGTGTACAATAAGCAGTTCTTC.

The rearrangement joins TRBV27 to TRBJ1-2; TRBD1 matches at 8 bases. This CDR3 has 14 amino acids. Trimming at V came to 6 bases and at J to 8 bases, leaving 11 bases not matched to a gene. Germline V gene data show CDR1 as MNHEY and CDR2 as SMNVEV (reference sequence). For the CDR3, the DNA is TGTGCCAGCAGGGGATCGACAGGGGAGGGGGGCTACACCTTC. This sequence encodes CASRGSTGEGGYTF.

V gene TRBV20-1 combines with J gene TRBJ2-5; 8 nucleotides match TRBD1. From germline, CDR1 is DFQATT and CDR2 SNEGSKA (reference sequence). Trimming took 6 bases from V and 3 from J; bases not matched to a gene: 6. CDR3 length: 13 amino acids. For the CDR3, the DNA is TGCAGTGCGGGAGACAGGGGTAAAGAGACCCAGTACTTC. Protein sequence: CSAGDRGKETQYF.

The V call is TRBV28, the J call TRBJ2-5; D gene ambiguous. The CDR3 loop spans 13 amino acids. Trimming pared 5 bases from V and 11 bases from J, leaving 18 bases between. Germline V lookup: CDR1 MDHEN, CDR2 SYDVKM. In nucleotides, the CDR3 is TGTGCCAGCAGTCCAACCCGGTCTCCGCGGCAGTACTTC. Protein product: CASSPTRSPRQYF. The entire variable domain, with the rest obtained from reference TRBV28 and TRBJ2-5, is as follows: DVKVTQSSRYLVKRTGEKVFLECVQDMDHENMFWYRQDPGLGLRLIYFSYDVKMKEKGDIPEGYSVSREKKERFSLILESASTNQTSMYLCASSPTRSPRQYFGPGTRLLVL.

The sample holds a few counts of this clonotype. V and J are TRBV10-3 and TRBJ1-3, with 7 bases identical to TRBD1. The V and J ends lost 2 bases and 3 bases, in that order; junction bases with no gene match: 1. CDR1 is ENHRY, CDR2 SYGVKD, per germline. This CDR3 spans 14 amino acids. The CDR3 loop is CAISETGVGNTIYF. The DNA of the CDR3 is TGTGCCATCAGTGAGACAGGGGTTGGAAACACCATATATTTT.

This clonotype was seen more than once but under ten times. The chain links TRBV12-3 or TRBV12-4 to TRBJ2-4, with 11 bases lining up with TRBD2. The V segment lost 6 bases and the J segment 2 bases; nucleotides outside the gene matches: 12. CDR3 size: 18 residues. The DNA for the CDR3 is TGTGCCAGCAGCCAAAGACACACTAGCGGGAGAACCAAAAACATTCAGTACTTC. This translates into CASSQRHTSGRTKNIQYF.

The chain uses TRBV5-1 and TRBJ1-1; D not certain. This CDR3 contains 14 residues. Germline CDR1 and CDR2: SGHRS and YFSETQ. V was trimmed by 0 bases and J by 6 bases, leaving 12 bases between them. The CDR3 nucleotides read TGCGCCAGCAGCTTGGAACGGGTCGGGGCTGAAGCTTTCTTT. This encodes CASSLERVGAEAFF.

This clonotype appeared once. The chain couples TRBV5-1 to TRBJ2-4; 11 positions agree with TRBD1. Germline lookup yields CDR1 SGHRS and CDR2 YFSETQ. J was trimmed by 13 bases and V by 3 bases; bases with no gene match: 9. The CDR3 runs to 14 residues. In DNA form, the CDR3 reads TGCGCCAGCAGCTACGGACAGGGGGCGTGTGAGCAGTACTTC. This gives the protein CASSYGQGACEQYF.

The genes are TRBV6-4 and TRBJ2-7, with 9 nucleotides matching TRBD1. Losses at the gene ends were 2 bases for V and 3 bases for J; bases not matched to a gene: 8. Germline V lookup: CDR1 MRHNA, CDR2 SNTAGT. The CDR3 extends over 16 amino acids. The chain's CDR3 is CASSDPRDRAIYEQYF. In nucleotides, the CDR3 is TGTGCCAGCAGTGACCCTCGGGACAGGGCTATCTACGAGCAGTACTTC.

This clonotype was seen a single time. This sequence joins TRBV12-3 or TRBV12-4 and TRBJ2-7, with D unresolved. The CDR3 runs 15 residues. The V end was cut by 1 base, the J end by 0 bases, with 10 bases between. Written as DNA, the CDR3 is TGTGCCAGCAGTTTAGGCTCGGTACACTCCTACGAGCAGTACTTC. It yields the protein CASSLGSVHSYEQYF.

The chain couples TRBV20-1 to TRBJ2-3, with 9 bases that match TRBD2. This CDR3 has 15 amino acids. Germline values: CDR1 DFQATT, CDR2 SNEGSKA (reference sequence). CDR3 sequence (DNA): TGCAGCGTCGAGGGGGCTAGCGGGACCCTAGATACGCAGTATTTT. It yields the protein CSVEGASGTLDTQYF.

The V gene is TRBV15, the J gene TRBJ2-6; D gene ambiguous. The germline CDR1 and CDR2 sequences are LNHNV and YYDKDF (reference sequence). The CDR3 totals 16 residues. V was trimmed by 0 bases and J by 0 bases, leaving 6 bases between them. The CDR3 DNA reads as TGTGCCACCAGCAGAGATAGTGCCTCTGGGGCCAACGTCCTGACTTTC. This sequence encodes CATSRDSASGANVLTF. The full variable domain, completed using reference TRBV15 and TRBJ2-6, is DAMVIQNPRYQVTQFGKPVTLSCSQTLNHNVMYWYQQKSSQAPKLLFHYYDKDFNNEADTPDNFQSRRPNTSFCFLDIRSPGLGDTAMYLCATSRDSASGANVLTFGAGSRLTVL.

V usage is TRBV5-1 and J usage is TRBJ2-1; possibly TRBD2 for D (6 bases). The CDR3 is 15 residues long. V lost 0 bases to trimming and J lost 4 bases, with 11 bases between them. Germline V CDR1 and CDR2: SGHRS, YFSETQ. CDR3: CASSLGGTEYNEQFF. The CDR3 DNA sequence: TGCGCCAGCAGCTTGGGAGGGACTGAATACAATGAGCAGTTCTTC.